This section outlines one TCR beta chain sequence together with its context. The source of the sample is a study of OX40 agonist ivuxolimab in advanced cancers. Germline V CDR1 and CDR2: SQVTM, ANQGSEA. The CDR3 sequence is 11 residues long. Trimming removed 8 bases from V and 8 bases from J, with 15 bases in between. Assay used: immunoSEQ multiplex PCR; TCRdb lists only in-frame clones, some missing. The sample has under 90,000 clones; roughly 91% are singletons. Sequencing used CD4+ or CD8+ T cells sorted from blood, obtained in a trial of the OX40 agonist ivuxolimab. The chain employs TRBV29-1 and TRBJ1-1; no clear D. This TCR was sampled from an adult with an advanced solid tumor such as melanoma, head and neck, liver or kidney cancer. This chain's CDR3 is CSYIGGLEAFF. For the CDR3, the DNA is TGCAGCTACATAGGAGGGCTCGAAGCTTTCTTT.